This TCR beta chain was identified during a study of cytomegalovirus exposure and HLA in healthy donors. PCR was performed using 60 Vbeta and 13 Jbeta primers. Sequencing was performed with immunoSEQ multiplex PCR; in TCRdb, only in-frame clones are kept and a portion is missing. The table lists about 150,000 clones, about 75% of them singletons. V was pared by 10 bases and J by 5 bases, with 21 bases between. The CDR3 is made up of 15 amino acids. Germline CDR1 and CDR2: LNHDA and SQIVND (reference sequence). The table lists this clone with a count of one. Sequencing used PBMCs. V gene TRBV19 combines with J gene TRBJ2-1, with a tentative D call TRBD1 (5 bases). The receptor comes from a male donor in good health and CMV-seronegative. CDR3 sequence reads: CATHPGHLLHNEQFF. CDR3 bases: TGTGCCACCCACCCCGGACACCTCTTACACAATGAGCAGTTCTTC.